This TCR beta chain was found in a study of cytomegalovirus exposure and HLA in healthy donors. Both 60 Vbeta primers and 13 Jbeta primers went into the PCR. Libraries were prepared by immunoSEQ multiplex PCR; TCRdb keeps only in-frame clonotypes and omits some of them. The repertoire includes 150,000 to 170,000 clones, 65% to 75% of them detected once, and 2.1% sits in the top ten. The origin of this receptor is a man aged 25-40 years in good health and CMV-seronegative. Sequencing input: PBMCs.

CDR3 amino acids: CASSQDGGRVGRNEQFF. In DNA, the CDR3 is TGTGCCAGCAGCCAAGATGGGGGCAGGGTAGGTCGCAATGAGCAGTTCTTC. V and J are TRBV14 and TRBJ2-1, with a tentative D call TRBD1 (6 bases). The V gene's germline CDR1 is SGHDN and CDR2 FVKESK. There are 17 residues in the CDR3. The V end was cut by 0 bases, the J end by 6 bases, with 18 bases between.